The T cell receptor beta chain described here comes from a study of PD-1 blockade in classical Hodgkin lymphoma. Across the whole study: Patients received nivolumab 3 mg/kg intravenously every 2 weeks. General study points: Patients with a complete response exhibited baseline diversity comparable to newly diagnosed patients. According to reports, newly diagnosed patients had lower baseline TCR diversity than healthy donors, and relapsed/refractory patients had lower baseline TCR diversity still.

The length of the CDR3 is 14 residues. Germline loops: CDR1 SGHDT, CDR2 YYEEEE. With 5 bases removed from V and 8 bases from J, the gap between germline ends came to 16 bases. Relapse after autologous stem cell transplantation occurred in every patient, and brentuximab vedotin exposure varied. Magnetic negative selection was used to purify CD4+ T cells from thawed PBMCs. Some clones are missing from TCRdb's copy, which holds only in-frame ones; the method was immunoSEQ multiplex PCR. The sample carries about 9,700 clones, roughly 69% recorded once. Of note for this clone: Its antigen is not identified.

The TCR sequence derives from a human donor with classical Hodgkin lymphoma. The sequencing here drew on CD4+ T cells from blood, taken at baseline. The chain has TRBV5-6 and TRBJ1-4; weak D call: TRBD1 (5 bases). The CDR3 reads CASRQTGGEEKLFF. CDR3 nucleotides: TGTGCCAGCAGGCAAACAGGAGGGGAGGAAAAACTGTTTTTT.